One sample yielded the 8 T cell receptor beta chains listed below, sequenced in a study of OX40 agonist ivuxolimab in advanced cancers. Library method: the immunoSEQ multiplex PCR assay. TCRdb mirrors the immuneACCESS table, restricted to in-frame sequences. Some clones are absent from its copies; in checked studies, under half trace to an unresolved V gene, and the reason for the others is unknown. Across this sample there are 30,000 or so clones, with about 82% seen only once. 20% to 30% of the sample comes from the top ten. Source: CD4+ or CD8+ T cells sorted from blood, taken in a trial of the OX40 agonist ivuxolimab. These receptors came from an adult with an advanced solid tumor such as melanoma, head and neck, liver or kidney cancer.

V usage is TRBV11-3 and J usage is TRBJ2-2; the D gene is possibly TRBD2 (6 bases). This CDR3 comprises 13 residues. Germline V lookup: CDR1 SGHNT, CDR2 YENEEA. V lost 5 bases to trimming and J lost 7 bases, with 11 bases between them. The CDR3 loop reads CASSRGSNGELFF. CDR3 nucleotides: TGTGCCAGCAGCCGGGGGTCTAACGGGGAGCTGTTTTTT.

This chain connects TRBV6-5 to TRBJ2-1, with 10 positions matching TRBD1. This CDR3 spans 14 amino acids. Germline loops: CDR1 MNHEY, CDR2 SVGAGI. V lost 6 bases to trimming and J lost 7 bases; unmatched junction nucleotides: 6. The CDR3 nucleotides are TGTGCCAGCAGGCGACAGGGGGCAAATAATGAGCAGTTCTTC. Amino acids: CASRRQGANNEQFF.

The chain uses TRBV25-1 and TRBJ1-5, with 9 bases that match TRBD1. The length of the CDR3 is 15 residues. Germline V lookup: CDR1 MGHDK, CDR2 SYGVNS. Trimming removed 5 bases from V and 3 bases from J; junction bases left unmatched: 5. The CDR3 is CASSSGTGNNQPQHF. The CDR3 DNA is TGTGCCAGCAGTTCGGGGACAGGGAACAATCAGCCCCAGCATTTT.

The rearrangement links TRBV5-6 to TRBJ2-2; 8 bases map to TRBD2. The germline V gene has CDR1 SGHDT and CDR2 YYEEEE. The CDR3 consists of 16 residues. V lost 0 bases to trimming and J lost 4 bases; unmatched junction nucleotides: 5. CDR3 region: CASSLGTSGRTGELFF. CDR3 nucleotides: TGTGCCAGCAGCTTGGGTACTAGCGGTCGCACCGGGGAGCTGTTTTTT.

The chain joins TRBV9 to TRBJ2-1; TRBD2 agrees at 10 bases. V shed 4 bases, J shed 8 bases, and the junction held 12 bases outside the gene matches. The CDR3 is 16 residues long. Per the germline V gene, CDR1 is SGDLS and CDR2 is YYNGEE. The CDR3 loop reads CASSTPSGSITDEQFF. CDR3 bases: TGTGCCAGCAGCACGCCTAGCGGGAGTATAACCGATGAGCAGTTCTTC.

A single count supports this clone. The chain recombines TRBV2 with TRBJ2-2; TRBD1 agrees at 9 bases. This CDR3 comprises 17 residues. CDR1 and CDR2 from the germline V gene are SNHLY and FYNNEI. The V segment lost 5 bases and the J segment 3 bases; nucleotides outside the gene matches: 10. CDR3: CASSWDREVGDTGELFF. CDR3 sequence (DNA): TGTGCCAGCAGTTGGGACAGGGAGGTAGGGGACACCGGGGAGCTGTTTTTT.

V is TRBV7-2 and J is TRBJ1-1, with a tentative D call TRBD1 (5 bases). Germline CDR1 and CDR2: SGHTA and FQGNSA. V lost 4 bases, J lost 3 bases, and 12 bases lay in between. The CDR3 covers 14 residues. The CDR3 nucleotides read TGTGCCAGCAGCTCCACCGGGGGGGACACTGAAGCTTTCTTT. The encoded protein is CASSSTGGDTEAFF.

This chain links TRBV9 with TRBJ2-7; 7 positions match TRBD1. CDR1 SGDLS and CDR2 YYNGEE come from the germline V gene. Germline trimming cut 0 bases from V and 2 bases from J; bases unmatched to any gene: 2. CDR3 length: 14 amino acids. CDR3 region: CASSVADRAYEQYF. The CDR3 DNA is TGTGCCAGCAGCGTAGCCGACAGGGCCTACGAGCAGTACTTC.